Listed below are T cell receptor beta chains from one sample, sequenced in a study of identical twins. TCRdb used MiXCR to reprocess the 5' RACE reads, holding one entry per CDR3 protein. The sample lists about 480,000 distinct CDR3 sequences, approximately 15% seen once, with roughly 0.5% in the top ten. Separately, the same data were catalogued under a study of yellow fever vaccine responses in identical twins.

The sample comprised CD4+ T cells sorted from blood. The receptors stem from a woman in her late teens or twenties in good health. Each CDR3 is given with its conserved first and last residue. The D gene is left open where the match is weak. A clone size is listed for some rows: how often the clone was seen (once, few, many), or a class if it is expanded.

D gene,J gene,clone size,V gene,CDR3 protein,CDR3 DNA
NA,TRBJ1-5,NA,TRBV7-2,CASSDGRGQPQHF,TGTGCCAGCTCTGACGGAAGAGGTCAGCCCCAGCATTTT
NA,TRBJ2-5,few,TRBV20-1,CSARDSTVKLETQYF,TGCAGTGCTAGAGATTCGACCGTAAAATTGGAGACCCAGTACTTC
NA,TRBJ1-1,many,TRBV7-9,CASSDGGRAGTEAFF,TGTGCCAGCAGTGACGGGGGACGTGCGGGCACTGAAGCTTTCTTT
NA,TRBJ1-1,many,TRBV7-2,CASSFRGVNTEAFF,TGTGCCAGCAGCTTCAGGGGAGTGAACACTGAAGCTTTCTTT
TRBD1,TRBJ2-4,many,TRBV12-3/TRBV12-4,CASSLRQGKNIQYF,TGTGCCAGCAGTTTAAGACAGGGGAAAAACATTCAGTACTTC
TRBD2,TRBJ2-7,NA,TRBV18,CASSPPSGSSYEQYF,TGTGCCAGCTCACCACCTAGCGGGAGCTCTTACGAGCAGTACTTC
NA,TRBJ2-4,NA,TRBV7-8,CASSLDVAGIQYF,TGTGCCAGCAGCTTAGACGTGGCTGGCATTCAGTACTTC
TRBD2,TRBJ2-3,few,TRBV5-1,CASSPLAGLQYF,TGCGCCAGCAGCCCCCTAGCGGGGTTGCAGTATTTT
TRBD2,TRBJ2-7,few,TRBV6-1,CASRRGASGRTYEQYF,TGTGCCAGCAGACGCGGCGCTAGCGGGAGGACCTACGAGCAGTACTTC
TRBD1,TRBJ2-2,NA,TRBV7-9,CASSLGQGRTGELFF,TGTGCCAGCAGCTTAGGACAGGGCCGAACCGGGGAGCTGTTTTTT
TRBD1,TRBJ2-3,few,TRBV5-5,CASSLEQGLDTQYF,TGTGCCAGCAGCTTGGAACAGGGGCTAGATACGCAGTATTTT
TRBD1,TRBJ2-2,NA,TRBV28,CASSLIQGVNTGELFF,TGTGCCAGCAGTCTAATACAGGGGGTAAACACCGGGGAGCTGTTTTTT
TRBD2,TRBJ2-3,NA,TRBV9,CASSVGLAGAEGTDTQYF,TGTGCCAGCAGCGTAGGACTAGCGGGAGCAGAGGGCACAGATACGCAGTATTTT
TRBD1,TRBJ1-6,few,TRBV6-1,CASSLMGQGNSPLHF,TGTGCCAGCAGTCTAATGGGACAGGGAAATTCACCCCTCCACTTT
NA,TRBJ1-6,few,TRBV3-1,CASSQAGDNSPLHF,TGTGCCAGCAGCCAAGCAGGGGATAATTCACCCCTCCACTTT
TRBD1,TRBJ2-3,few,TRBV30,CALTGTGFTDTQYF,TGTGCCTTGACCGGGACAGGGTTCACAGATACGCAGTATTTT
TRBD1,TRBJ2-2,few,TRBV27,CASSSGQATAGELFF,TGTGCCAGCAGTTCGGGACAGGCGACAGCCGGGGAGCTGTTTTTT
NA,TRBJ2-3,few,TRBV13,CASSPGLGQQSRDTQYF,TGTGCCAGCAGCCCTGGGTTGGGACAACAGTCCCGGGATACGCAGTATTTT
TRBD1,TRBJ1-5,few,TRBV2,CASSQGAESQPQHF,TGTGCCAGCAGCCAGGGGGCTGAGAGTCAGCCCCAGCATTTT
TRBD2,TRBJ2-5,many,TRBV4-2,CASSQDGTSGGKETQYF,TGTGCCAGCAGCCAAGATGGGACTAGCGGGGGGAAAGAGACCCAGTACTTC
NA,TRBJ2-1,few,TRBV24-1,CATSDLALREQFF,TGTGCCACCAGTGACCTGGCCCTCAGGGAGCAGTTCTTC
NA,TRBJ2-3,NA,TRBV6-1,CATRGAGGVTDTQYF,TGTGCCACCAGAGGGGCCGGCGGGGTTACAGATACGCAGTATTTT
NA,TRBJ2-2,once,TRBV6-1,CASRRGRTNTGELFF,TGTGCCAGCAGGAGGGGAAGGACAAACACCGGGGAGCTGTTTTTT
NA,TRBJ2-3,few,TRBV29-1,CSVHRATDTQYF,TGCAGCGTTCACAGGGCCACAGATACGCAGTATTTT
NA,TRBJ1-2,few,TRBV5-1,CASSLSGDGGYTF,TGCGCCAGCAGCTTATCCGGGGATGGCGGCTACACCTTC
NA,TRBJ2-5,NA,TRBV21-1,CASSKEWVPQETQYF,TGTGCCAGCAGCAAAGAGTGGGTCCCCCAAGAGACCCAGTACTTC
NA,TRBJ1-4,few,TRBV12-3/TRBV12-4,CASSNLRVMDEKLFF,TGTGCCAGCAGTAACCTCAGGGTCATGGATGAAAAACTGTTTTTT
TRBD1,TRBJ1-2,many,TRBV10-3,CAILSQGAYGYTF,TGTGCCATCTTATCACAGGGGGCCTATGGCTACACCTTC
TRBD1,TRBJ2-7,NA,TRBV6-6,CASSLGQGYEQCF,TGTGCCAGCAGTTTGGGACAGGGGTACGAGCAGTGCTTC
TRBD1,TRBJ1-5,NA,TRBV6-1,CASRTKAGQGGQPQHF,TGTGCCAGCAGAACCAAAGCGGGACAGGGAGGCCAGCCCCAGCATTTT
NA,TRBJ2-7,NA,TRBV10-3,CAISEYSREQYF,TGTGCCATCAGTGAGTACAGTCGCGAGCAGTACTTC
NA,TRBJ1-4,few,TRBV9,CASSVTKATNEKLFF,TGTGCCAGCAGCGTAACTAAGGCAACTAATGAAAAACTGTTTTTT
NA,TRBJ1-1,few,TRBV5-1,CASSINRATEAFF,TGCGCCAGCAGCATAAACAGGGCTACTGAAGCTTTCTTT
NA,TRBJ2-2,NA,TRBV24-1,CATSRSAPNTGELFF,TGTGCCACCAGTCGAAGTGCCCCGAACACCGGGGAGCTGTTTTTT
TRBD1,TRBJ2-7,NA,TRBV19,CASRDSSGEQYF,TGTGCCAGCCGGGACAGTTCGGGCGAGCAGTACTTC
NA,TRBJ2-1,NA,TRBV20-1,CSARVTGSYNEQFF,TGCAGTGCTAGAGTAACAGGATCCTACAATGAGCAGTTCTTC
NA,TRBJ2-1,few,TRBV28,CASRKQGSMFHEQFF,TGTGCCAGCAGGAAACAGGGCTCCATGTTCCATGAGCAGTTCTTC
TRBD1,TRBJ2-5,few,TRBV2,CASSEGGRGPQETQYF,TGTGCCAGCAGTGAGGGGGGCAGGGGGCCCCAAGAGACCCAGTACTTC
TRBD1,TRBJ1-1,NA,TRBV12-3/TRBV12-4,CASSTDREGTEAFF,TGTGCCAGCAGTACGGACAGGGAGGGGACTGAAGCTTTCTTT
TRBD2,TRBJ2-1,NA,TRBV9,CASSEIAGDYNEQFF,TGTGCCAGCAGCGAAATAGCGGGGGACTACAATGAGCAGTTCTTC
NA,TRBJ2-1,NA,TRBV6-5,CASSYSWGHNEQFF,TGTGCCAGCAGTTACTCGTGGGGGCACAATGAGCAGTTCTTC
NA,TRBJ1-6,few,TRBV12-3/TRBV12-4,CACKTETYNSPLHF,TGTGCCTGTAAGACAGAAACCTATAATTCACCCCTCCACTTT
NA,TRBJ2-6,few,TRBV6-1,CASRRFRDTDSGANVLTF,TGTGCCAGCAGACGATTCCGGGACACCGACTCTGGGGCCAACGTCCTGACTTTC
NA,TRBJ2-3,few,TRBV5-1,CASSLTRDTQYF,TGCGCCAGCAGCTTGACTCGGGATACGCAGTATTTT
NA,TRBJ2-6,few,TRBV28,CASSFSGPGANVLTF,TGTGCCAGCAGTTTTTCGGGTCCTGGGGCCAACGTCCTGACTTTC
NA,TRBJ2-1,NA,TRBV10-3,CAISGGRGSEQFF,TGTGCCATCAGCGGGGGGCGGGGATCCGAGCAGTTCTTC
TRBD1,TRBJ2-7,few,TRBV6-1,CASSVRDRVYEQYF,TGTGCCAGCAGTGTAAGGGACAGGGTATACGAGCAGTACTTC
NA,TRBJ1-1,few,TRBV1,CTTKRGGAEAFF,TGCACCACCAAGCGGGGTGGCGCTGAAGCTTTCTTT
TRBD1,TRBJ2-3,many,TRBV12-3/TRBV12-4,CASSSGTVVVDTQYF,TGTGCCAGCAGTTCCGGGACAGTCGTTGTAGATACGCAGTATTTT
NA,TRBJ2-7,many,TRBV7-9,CASSSTMDVKSEQYF,TGTGCCAGCAGCTCAACCATGGACGTCAAAAGCGAGCAGTACTTC
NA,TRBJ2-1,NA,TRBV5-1,CASSLGRVGNEQFF,TGCGCCAGCAGCCTTGGACGGGTTGGAAATGAGCAGTTCTTC
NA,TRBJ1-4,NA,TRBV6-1,CASSEGQGDEKLFF,TGTGCCAGCAGTGAAGGGCAGGGCGATGAAAAACTGTTTTTT
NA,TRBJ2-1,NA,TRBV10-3,CAITAGQGDEQFF,TGTGCCATCACGGCGGGCCAGGGAGATGAGCAGTTCTTC
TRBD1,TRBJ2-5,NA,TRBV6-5,CASSYSGQGFQETQYF,TGTGCCAGCAGTTATTCGGGACAGGGCTTTCAAGAGACCCAGTACTTC
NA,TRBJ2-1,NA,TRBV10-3,CAISSLGGLQSSYNEQFF,TGTGCCATCAGTAGCTTGGGTGGCCTCCAGAGCTCCTACAATGAGCAGTTCTTC